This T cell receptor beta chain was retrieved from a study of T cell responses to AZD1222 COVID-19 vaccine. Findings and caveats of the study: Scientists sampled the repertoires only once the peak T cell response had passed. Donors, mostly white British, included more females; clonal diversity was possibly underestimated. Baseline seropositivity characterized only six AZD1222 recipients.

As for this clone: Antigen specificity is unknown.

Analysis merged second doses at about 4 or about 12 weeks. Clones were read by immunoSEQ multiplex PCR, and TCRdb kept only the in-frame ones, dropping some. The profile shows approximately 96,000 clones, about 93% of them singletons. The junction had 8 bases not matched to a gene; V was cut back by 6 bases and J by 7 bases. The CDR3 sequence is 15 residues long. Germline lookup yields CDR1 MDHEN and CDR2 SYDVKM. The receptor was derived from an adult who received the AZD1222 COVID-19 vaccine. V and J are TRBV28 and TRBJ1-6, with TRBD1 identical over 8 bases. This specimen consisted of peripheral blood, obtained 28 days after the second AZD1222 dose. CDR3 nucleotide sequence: TGTGCCAGCAGCCCGAGGACAGGGAGAAATTCACCCCTCCACTTT. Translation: CASSPRTGRNSPLHF.